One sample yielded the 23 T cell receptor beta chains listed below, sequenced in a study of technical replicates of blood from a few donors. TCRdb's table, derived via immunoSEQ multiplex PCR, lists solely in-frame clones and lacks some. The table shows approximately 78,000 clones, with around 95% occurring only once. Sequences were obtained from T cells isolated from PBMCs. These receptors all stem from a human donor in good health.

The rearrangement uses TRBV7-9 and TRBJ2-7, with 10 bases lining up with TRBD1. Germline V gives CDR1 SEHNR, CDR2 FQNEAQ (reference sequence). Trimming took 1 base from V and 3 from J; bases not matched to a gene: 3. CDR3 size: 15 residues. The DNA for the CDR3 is TGTGCCAGCAGCTTAGTATGGACAGGGGGCTACGAGCAGTACTTC. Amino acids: CASSLVWTGGYEQYF. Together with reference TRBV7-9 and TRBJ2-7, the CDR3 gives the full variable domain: DTGVSQNPRHKITKRGQNVTFRCDPISEHNRLYWYRQTLGQGPEFLTYFQNEAQLEKSRLLSDRFSAERPKGSFSTLEIQRTEQGDSAMYLCASSLVWTGGYEQYFGPGTRLTVT.

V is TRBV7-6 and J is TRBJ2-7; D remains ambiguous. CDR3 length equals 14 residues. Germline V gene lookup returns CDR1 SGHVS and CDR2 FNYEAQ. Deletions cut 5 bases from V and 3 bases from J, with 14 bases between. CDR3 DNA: TGTGCCAGCAGCGCCATGACTTCTGGCTACGAGCAGTACTTC. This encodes CASSAMTSGYEQYF. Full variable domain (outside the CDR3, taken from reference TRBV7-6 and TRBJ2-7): GAGVSQSPRYKVTKRGQDVALRCDPISGHVSLYWYRQALGQGPEFLTYFNYEAQQDKSGLPNDRFSAERPEGSISTLTIQRTEQRDSAMYRCASSAMTSGYEQYFGPGTRLTVT.

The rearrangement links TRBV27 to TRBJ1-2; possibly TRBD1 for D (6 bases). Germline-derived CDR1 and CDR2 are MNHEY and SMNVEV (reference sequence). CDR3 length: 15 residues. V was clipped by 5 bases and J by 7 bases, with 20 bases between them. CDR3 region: CASSGGHNAQIGYTF. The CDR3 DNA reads TGTGCCAGCAGTGGGGGACACAACGCCCAGATTGGCTACACCTTC.

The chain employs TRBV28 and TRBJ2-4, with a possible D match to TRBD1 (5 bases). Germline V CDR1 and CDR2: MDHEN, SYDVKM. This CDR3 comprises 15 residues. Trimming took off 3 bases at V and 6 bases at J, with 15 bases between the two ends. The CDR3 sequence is CASSFYRSQGNIQYF. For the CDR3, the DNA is TGTGCCAGCAGTTTTTACAGAAGCCAGGGAAACATTCAGTACTTC.

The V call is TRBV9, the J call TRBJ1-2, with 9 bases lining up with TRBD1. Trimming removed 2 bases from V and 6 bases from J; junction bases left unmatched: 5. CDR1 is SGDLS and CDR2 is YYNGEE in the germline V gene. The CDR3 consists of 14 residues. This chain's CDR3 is CASSVTQGADGYTF. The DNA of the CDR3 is TGTGCCAGCAGCGTCACACAGGGGGCGGATGGCTACACCTTC.

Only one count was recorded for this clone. CDR3 protein: CASSHSGGVYNEQFF. The CDR3 DNA follows: TGCGCCAGCAGCCATAGCGGGGGGGTCTACAATGAGCAGTTCTTC. The rearrangement joins TRBV5-1 to TRBJ2-1, with 11 bases aligning to TRBD2. This CDR3 has 15 amino acids. The J segment lost 3 bases and the V segment lost 4 bases, leaving 3 bases of the junction unmatched. Germline lookup yields CDR1 SGHRS and CDR2 YFSETQ.

CDR3 protein: CASSPTSGGPLYNEQFF. CDR3 sequence (DNA): TGCGCCAGCAGCCCGACTAGCGGGGGACCTTTATACAATGAGCAGTTCTTC. The chain uses TRBV4-1 and TRBJ2-1, with 12 bases identical to TRBD2. This CDR3 has 17 amino acids. The V gene's germline CDR1 is MGHRA and CDR2 YSYEKL. The V gene end was trimmed by 4 bases and the J gene end by 4 bases; junction bases not matched to a gene: 8.

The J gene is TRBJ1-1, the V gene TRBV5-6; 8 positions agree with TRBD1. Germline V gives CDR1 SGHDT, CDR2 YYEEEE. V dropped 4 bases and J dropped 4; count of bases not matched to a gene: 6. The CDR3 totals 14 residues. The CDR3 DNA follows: TGTGCCAGCAGCCTAGACAGGGGAGGCACTGAAGCTTTCTTT. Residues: CASSLDRGGTEAFF.

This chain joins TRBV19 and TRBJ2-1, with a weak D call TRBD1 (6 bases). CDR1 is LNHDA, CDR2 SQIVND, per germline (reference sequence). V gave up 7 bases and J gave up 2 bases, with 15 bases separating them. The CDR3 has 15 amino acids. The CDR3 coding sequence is TGTGCCAGTAACCGACAGGTAGGCCCCTACAATGAGCAGTTCTTC. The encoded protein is CASNRQVGPYNEQFF.

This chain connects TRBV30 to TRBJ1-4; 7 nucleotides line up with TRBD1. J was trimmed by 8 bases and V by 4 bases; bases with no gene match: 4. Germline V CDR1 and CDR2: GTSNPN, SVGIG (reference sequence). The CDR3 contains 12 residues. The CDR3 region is CAWTPGGEKLFF. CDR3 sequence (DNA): TGTGCCTGGACCCCAGGGGGGGAAAAACTGTTTTTT. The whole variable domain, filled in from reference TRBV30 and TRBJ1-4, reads SQTIHQWPATLVQPVGSPLSLECTVEGTSNPNLYWYRQAAGRGLQLLFYSVGIGQISSEVPQNLSASRPQDRQFILSSKKLLLSDSGFYLCAWTPGGEKLFFGSGTQLSVL.

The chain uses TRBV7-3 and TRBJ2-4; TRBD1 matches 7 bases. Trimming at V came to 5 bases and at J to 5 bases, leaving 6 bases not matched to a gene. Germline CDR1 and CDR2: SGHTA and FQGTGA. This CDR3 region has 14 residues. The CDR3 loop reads CASSPTGTENIQYF. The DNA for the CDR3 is TGTGCCAGCAGCCCAACTGGGACAGAAAACATTCAGTACTTC.

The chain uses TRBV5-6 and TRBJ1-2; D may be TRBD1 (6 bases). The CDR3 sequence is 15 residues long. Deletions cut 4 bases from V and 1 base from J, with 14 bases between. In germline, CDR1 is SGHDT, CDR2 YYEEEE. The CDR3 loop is CASSLRQGNNYGYTF. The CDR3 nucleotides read TGTGCCAGCAGCCTCCGCCAGGGGAATAACTATGGCTACACCTTC.

As DNA, the CDR3 is TGCGCCAGCAGCGACAGGGGTGGTTCAGATACGCAGTATTTT. This codes for CASSDRGGSDTQYF. The rearrangement uses TRBV5-1 and TRBJ2-3, with 8 bases aligning to TRBD1. V shed 4 bases and J 4 bases; nucleotides not matched to a gene: 5. From germline, CDR1 is SGHRS and CDR2 YFSETQ. There are 14 residues in the CDR3.

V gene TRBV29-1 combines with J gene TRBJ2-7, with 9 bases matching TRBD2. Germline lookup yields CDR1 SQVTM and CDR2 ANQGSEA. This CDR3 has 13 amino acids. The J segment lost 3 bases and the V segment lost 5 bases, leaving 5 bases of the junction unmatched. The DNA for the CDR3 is TGCAGCGTTTTGCGGGAGGGGGGCTACGAGCAGTACTTC. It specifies CSVLREGGYEQYF.

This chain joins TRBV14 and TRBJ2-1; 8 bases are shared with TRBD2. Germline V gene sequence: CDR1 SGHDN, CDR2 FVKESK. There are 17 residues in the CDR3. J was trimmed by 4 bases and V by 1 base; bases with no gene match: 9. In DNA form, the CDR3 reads TGTGCCAGCAGCCAAGCCCCAGGCGGGAGGACTTACAATGAGCAGTTCTTC. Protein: CASSQAPGGRTYNEQFF.

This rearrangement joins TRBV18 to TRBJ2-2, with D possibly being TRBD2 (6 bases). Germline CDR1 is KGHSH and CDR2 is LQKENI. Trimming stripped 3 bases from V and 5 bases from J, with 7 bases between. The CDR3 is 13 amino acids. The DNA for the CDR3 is TGTGCCAGCTCACCCGGGACTACCGGGGAGCTGTTTTTT. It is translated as CASSPGTTGELFF. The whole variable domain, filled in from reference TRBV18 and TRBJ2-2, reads NAGVMQNPRHLVRRRGQEARLRCSPMKGHSHVYWYRQLPEEGLKFMVYLQKENIIDESGMPKERFSAEFPKEGPSILRIQQVVRGDSAAYFCASSPGTTGELFFGEGSRLTVL.

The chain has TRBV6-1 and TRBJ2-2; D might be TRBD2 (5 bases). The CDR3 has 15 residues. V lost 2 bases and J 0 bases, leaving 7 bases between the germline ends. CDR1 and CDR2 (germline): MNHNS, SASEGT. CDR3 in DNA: TGTGCCAGCAGTGAATGGAGGACGAACACCGGGGAGCTGTTTTTT. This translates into CASSEWRTNTGELFF.

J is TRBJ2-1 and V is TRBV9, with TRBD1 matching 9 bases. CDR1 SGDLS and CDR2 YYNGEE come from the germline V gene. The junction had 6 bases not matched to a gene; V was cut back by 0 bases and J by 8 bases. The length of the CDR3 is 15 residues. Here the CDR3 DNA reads TGTGCCAGCAGCGTAGCGGGGGACAGGGCCTATGAGCAGTTCTTC. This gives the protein CASSVAGDRAYEQFF.

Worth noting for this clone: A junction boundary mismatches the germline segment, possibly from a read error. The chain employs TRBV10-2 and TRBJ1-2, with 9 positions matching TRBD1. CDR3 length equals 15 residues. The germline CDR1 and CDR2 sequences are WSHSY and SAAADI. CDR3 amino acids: CASSEPGTGRYDYTF. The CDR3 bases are TGCGCCAGCAGTGAACCCGGGACAGGGCGGTATGACTACACCTTC.

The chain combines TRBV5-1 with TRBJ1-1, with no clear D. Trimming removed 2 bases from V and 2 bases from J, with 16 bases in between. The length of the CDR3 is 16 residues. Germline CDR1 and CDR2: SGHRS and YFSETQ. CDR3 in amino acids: CASSFWELASNTEAFF. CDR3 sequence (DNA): TGCGCCAGCAGCTTCTGGGAACTAGCCTCCAACACTGAAGCTTTCTTT.

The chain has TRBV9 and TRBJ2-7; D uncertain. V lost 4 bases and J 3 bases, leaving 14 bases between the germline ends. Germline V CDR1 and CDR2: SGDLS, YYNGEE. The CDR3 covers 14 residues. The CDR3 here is CASSRSGTIYEQYF. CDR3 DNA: TGTGCCAGCAGCCGGTCAGGTACCATCTACGAGCAGTACTTC.

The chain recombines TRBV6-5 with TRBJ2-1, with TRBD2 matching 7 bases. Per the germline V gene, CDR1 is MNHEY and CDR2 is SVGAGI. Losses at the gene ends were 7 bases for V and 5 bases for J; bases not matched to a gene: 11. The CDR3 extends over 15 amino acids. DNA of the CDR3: TGTGCCAGCACGGCGCCGGGACTAAAACACAATGAGCAGTTCTTC. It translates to CASTAPGLKHNEQFF.

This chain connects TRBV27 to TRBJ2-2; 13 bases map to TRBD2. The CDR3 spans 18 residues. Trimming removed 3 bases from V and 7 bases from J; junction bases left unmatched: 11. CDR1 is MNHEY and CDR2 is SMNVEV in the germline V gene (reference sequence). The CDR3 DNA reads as TGTGCCAGCAGTTTCGGGACTAGCGGGAACGGGGGCGGCGGGGAGCTGTTTTTT. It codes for CASSFGTSGNGGGGELFF.